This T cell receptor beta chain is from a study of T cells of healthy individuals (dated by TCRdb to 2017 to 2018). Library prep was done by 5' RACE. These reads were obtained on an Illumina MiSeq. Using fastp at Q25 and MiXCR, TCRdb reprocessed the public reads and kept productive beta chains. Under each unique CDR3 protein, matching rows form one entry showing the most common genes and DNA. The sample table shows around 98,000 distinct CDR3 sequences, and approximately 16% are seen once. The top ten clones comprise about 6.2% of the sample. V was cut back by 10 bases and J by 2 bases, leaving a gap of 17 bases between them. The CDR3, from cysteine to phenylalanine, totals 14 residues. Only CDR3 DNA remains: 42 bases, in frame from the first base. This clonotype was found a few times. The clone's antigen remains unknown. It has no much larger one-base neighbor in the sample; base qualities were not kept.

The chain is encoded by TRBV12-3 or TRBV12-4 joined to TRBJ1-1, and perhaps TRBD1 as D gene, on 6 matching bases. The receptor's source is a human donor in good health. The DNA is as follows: TGTGCCATTGGTGGTACAGGGAGAAACACTGAAGCTTTCTTT. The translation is CAIGGTGRNTEAFF.